The sequence of this T cell receptor (beta chain) was determined in a study of T-cell memory formation after mild COVID-19. As to this clonotype: Its antigen is not known.

Overall study results and limits: CD4/CD8 balance held among clones contracting day 15 to 85, and later expanders leaned CD4+.

TCR alpha and TCR beta cDNA libraries carrying sample barcodes and UMIs were produced by 5'RACE using constant-segment primers. MiXCR, applied by TCRdb to the 5' RACE reads, yields one record per CDR3 protein. The table has around 510,000 distinct CDR3 sequences, roughly 21% seen once. The CDR3 totals 14 residues. Trimming at V came to 6 bases and at J to 2 bases, leaving 10 bases not matched to a gene. CDR1 is DFQATT and CDR2 is SNEGSKA in the germline V gene (reference sequence). This clonotype originated in an adult woman who had mild COVID-19 (a few samples of this study predate the infection). Cell type and time point are not known. Sample: PBMCs or a T cell subset sorted from them (not recorded which). The chain employs TRBV20-1 and TRBJ2-7; 7 bases map to TRBD1. CDR3 sequence reads: CSARSGTEAYEQYF. The CDR3, as DNA: TGCAGTGCACGTTCCGGGACAGAGGCCTACGAGCAGTACTTC.